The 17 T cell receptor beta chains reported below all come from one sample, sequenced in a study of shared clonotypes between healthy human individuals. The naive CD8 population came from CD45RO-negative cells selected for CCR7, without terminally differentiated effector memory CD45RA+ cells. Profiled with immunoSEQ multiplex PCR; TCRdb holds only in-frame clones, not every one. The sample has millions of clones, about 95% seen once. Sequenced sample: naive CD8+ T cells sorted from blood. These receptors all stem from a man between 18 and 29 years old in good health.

In nucleotides, the CDR3 is TGTGCCAGCAGCAAAGATGGGAAACTAGCGCTCAAGCAGTACTTC. It encodes CASSKDGKLALKQYF. The chain carries TRBV21-1 and TRBJ2-7; the D segment call TRBD2 is taken from the table without a DNA check. TRBV21-1 is a documented pseudogene. The CDR3 is 15 residues long.

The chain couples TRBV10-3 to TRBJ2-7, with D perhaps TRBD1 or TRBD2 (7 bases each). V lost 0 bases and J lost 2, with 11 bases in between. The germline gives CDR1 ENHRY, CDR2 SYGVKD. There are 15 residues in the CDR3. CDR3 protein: CAISESAGGAYEQYF. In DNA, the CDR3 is TGTGCCATCAGTGAGTCGGCAGGGGGGGCCTACGAGCAGTACTTC.

This CDR3 is CASSARGGELFF. CDR3 nucleotide sequence: TGTGCCAGCAGTGCTAGAGGCGGGGAGCTGTTTTTT. The chain links TRBV6-5 to TRBJ2-2; D is uncertain. The CDR3 runs to 12 residues. The germline V gene encodes CDR1 MNHEY and CDR2 SVGAGI. V was cut by 5 bases and J by 7 bases, with 8 bases left in between.

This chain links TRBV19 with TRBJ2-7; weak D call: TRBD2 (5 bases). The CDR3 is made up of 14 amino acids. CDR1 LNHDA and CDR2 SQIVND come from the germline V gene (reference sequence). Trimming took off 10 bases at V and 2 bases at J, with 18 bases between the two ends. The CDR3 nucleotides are TGTGCCACCCATGCGGGCCGGCACCCCTACGAGCAGTACTTC. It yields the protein CATHAGRHPYEQYF.

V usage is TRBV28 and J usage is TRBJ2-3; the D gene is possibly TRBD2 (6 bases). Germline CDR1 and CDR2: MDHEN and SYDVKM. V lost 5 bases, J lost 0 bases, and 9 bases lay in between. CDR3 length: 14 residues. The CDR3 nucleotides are TGTGCCAGCAGTGGGAGGTCGAGCACAGATACGCAGTATTTT. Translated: CASSGRSSTDTQYF.

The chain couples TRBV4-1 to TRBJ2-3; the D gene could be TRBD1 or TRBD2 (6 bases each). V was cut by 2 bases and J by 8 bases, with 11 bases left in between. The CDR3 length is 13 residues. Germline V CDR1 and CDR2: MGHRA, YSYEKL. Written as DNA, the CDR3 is TGCGCCAGCAGCCAAAAGAGGGGGGTTACGCAGTATTTT. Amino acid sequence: CASSQKRGVTQYF.

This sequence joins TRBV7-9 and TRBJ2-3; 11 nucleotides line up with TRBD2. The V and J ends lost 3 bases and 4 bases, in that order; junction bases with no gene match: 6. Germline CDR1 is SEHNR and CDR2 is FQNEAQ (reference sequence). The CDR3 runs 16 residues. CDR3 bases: TGTGCCAGCAGCTTCGGGCTAGCGGGAGGACCAGATACGCAGTATTTT. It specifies CASSFGLAGGPDTQYF.

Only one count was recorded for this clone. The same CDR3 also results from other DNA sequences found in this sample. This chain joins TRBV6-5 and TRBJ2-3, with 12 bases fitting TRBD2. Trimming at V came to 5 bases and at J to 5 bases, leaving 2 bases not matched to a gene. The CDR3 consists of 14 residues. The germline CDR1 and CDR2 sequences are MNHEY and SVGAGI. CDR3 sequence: CASSPGLAGDTQYF. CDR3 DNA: TGTGCCAGCAGTCCGGGACTAGCGGGAGATACGCAGTATTTT.

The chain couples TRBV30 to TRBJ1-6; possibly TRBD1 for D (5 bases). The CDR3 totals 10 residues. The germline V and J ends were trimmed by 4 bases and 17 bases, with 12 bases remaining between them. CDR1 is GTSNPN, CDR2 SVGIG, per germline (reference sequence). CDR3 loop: CAWISGRIHF. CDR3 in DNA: TGTGCCTGGATCTCGGGACGGATCCACTTT.

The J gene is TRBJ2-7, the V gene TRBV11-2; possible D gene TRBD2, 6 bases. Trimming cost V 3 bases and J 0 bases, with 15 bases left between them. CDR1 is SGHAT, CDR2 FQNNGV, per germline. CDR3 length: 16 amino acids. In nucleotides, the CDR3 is TGTGCCAGCAGCTTCTCCGGGACTTCGTTCTCCTACGAGCAGTACTTC. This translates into CASSFSGTSFSYEQYF. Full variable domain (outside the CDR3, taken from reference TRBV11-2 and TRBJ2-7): EAGVAQSPRYKIIEKRQSVAFWCNPISGHATLYWYQQILGQGPKLLIQFQNNGVVDDSQLPKDRFSAERLKGVDSTLKIQPAKLEDSAVYLCASSFSGTSFSYEQYFGPGTRLTVT.

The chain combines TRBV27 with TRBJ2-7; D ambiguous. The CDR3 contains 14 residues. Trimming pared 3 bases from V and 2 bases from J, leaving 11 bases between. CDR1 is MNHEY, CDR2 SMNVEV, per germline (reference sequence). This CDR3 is CASSFAGTTYEQYF. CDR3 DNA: TGTGCCAGCAGTTTTGCAGGAACTACCTACGAGCAGTACTTC.

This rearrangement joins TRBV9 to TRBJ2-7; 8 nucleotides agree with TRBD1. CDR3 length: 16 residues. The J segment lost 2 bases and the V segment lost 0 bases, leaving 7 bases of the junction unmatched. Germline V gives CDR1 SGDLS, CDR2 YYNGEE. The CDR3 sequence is CASSVGGTGLAYEQYF. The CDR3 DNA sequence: TGTGCCAGCAGCGTAGGAGGGACAGGATTAGCCTACGAGCAGTACTTC.

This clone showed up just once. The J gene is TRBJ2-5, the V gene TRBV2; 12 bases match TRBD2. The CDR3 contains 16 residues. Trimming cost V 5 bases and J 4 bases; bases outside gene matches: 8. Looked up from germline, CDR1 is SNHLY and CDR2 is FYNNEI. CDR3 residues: CASSTTSGSWGETQYF. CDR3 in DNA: TGTGCCAGCAGTACGACTAGCGGGAGTTGGGGAGAGACCCAGTACTTC.

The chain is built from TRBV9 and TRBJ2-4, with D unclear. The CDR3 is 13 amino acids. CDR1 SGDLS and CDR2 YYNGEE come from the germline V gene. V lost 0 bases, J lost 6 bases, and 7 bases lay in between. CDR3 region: CASSVAPGNIQYF. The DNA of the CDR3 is TGTGCCAGCAGCGTAGCCCCTGGAAACATTCAGTACTTC.

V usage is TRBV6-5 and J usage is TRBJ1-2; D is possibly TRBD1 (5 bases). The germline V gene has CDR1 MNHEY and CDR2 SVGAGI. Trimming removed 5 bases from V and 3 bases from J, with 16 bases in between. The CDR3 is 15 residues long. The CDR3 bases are TGTGCCAGCAGTCAGCTTCCGGGGCAAGACTATGGCTACACCTTC. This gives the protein CASSQLPGQDYGYTF.

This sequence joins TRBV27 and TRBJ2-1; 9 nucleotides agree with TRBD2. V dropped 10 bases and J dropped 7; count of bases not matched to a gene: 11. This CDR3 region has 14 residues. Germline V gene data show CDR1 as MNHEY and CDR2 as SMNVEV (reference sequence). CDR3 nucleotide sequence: TGTGCCACCCTCCGGGCGGGAGGGCCTAATGAGCAGTTCTTC. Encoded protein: CATLRAGGPNEQFF.

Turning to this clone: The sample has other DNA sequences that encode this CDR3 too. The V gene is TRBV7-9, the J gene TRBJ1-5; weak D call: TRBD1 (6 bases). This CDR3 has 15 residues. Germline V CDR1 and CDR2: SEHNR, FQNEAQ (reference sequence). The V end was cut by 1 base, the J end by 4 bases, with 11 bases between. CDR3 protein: CASSLGGLGNQPQHF. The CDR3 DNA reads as TGTGCCAGCAGCTTAGGGGGGCTCGGTAATCAGCCCCAGCATTTT.